Shown below are 4 T cell receptor beta chains from a single sample sequenced in a study of cytomegalovirus exposure and HLA in healthy donors. The PCR had 60 Vbeta and 13 Jbeta primers. The data were produced by immunoSEQ multiplex PCR, yet TCRdb's version contains in-frame clones alone and is incomplete. The data contain 150,000 to 200,000 clones, around 77% of them singletons. The material sequenced was PBMCs. All receptors derive from a woman under 40 in good health and CMV-seropositive.

The chain joins TRBV6-5 to TRBJ2-1; TRBD1 matches at 9 bases. CDR1 and CDR2 from the germline V gene are MNHEY and SVGAGI. The junction had 4 bases not matched to a gene; V was cut back by 4 bases and J by 9 bases. The length of the CDR3 is 13 residues. The CDR3 region has the DNA TGTGCCAGCAGTTCGGGGACAGGGCTTGAGCAGTTCTTC. Translating it yields CASSSGTGLEQFF.

J is TRBJ2-1 and V is TRBV7-2, with TRBD1 matching 7 bases. The CDR3 is 15 residues long. After removal of 6 bases from V and 1 base from J, the junction contained 6 bases not matched to a gene. Germline assignment: CDR1 SGHTA and CDR2 FQGNSA. DNA for the CDR3: TGTGCCAGCAGTCAGGGGGAAGGGTCCTACAATGAGCAGTTCTTC. This sequence encodes CASSQGEGSYNEQFF. The full variable domain, in which reference TRBV7-2 and TRBJ2-1 provide the parts outside the CDR3, is GAGVSQSPSNKVTEKGKDVELRCDPISGHTALYWYRQSLGQGLEFLIYFQGNSAPDKSGLPSDRFSAERTGGSVSTLTIQRTQQEDSAVYLCASSQGEGSYNEQFFGPGTRLTVL.

This clone was detected only once. V usage is TRBV4-1 and J usage is TRBJ1-2, with a possible D match to TRBD1 (5 bases). Germline V CDR1 and CDR2: MGHRA, YSYEKL. The CDR3 is 14 amino acids. V was cut by 2 bases and J by 3 bases, with 10 bases left in between. CDR3 loop: CASSQRGGDYGYTF. DNA of the CDR3: TGCGCCAGCAGCCAACGCGGGGGGGACTATGGCTACACCTTC.

V and J are TRBV4-3 and TRBJ2-7, with a possible D match to TRBD1 (5 bases). V lost 0 bases and J lost 5, with 14 bases in between. CDR1 and CDR2 from the germline V gene are LGHNA and YSLEER. The CDR3 loop spans 15 amino acids. The CDR3 sequence is CASSQDRSQGHEQYF. CDR3 bases: TGCGCCAGCAGCCAAGATCGTTCTCAGGGCCACGAGCAGTACTTC.